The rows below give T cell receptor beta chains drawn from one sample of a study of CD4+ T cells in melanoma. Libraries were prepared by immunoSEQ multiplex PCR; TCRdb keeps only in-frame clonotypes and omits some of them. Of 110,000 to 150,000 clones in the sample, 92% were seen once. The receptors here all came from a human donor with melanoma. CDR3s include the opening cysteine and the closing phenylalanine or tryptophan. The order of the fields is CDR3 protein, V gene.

CDR3 protein: CASSPSDGGFYEQYF; V gene: TRBV12-1
CDR3 protein: CASSEVQDGEAFF; V gene: TRBV6-1
CDR3 protein: CSVRTSGSYNEQFF; V gene: TRBV29-1
CDR3 protein: CASRGPSSYNSPLHF; V gene: TRBV27
CDR3 protein: CASSPYQRGQPQHF; V gene: TRBV18
CDR3 protein: CASSGTTASEAFF; V gene: TRBV10-2
CDR3 protein: CASSDLGSGTGELFF; V gene: TRBV6-1
CDR3 protein: CASSRDRGTDTQYF; V gene: TRBV7-6
CDR3 protein: CASSEAQLGPRGETQYF; V gene: TRBV6-1
CDR3 protein: CASRGTGRSGEQFF; V gene: TRBV6-5
CDR3 protein: CATSRRQSSTDTQYF; V gene: TRBV15
CDR3 protein: CASRLRVMNTEAFF; V gene: TRBV6-5
CDR3 protein: CASSEGIEQYF; V gene: TRBV6-1
CDR3 protein: CASSLEWGVRGYTF; V gene: TRBV5-1
CDR3 protein: CASRSPLGGETQYF; V gene: TRBV6-5
CDR3 protein: CASRPWAPFYEQYF; V gene: TRBV27
CDR3 protein: CASRLAQNNEQFF; V gene: TRBV6-1
CDR3 protein: CASSPRSTGETQYF; V gene: TRBV7-6